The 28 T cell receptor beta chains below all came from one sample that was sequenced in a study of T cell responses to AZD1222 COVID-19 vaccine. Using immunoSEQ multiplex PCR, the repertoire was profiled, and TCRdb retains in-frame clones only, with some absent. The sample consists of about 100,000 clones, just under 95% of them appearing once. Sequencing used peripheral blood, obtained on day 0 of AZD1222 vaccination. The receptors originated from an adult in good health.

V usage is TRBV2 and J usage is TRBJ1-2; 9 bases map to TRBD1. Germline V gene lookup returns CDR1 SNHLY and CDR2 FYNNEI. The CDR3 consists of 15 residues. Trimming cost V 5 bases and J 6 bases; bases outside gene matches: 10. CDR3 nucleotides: TGTGCCAGCAGTATAGGGGACAGGGATCGGGATGGCTACACCTTC. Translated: CASSIGDRDRDGYTF. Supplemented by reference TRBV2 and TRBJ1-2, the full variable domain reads EPEVTQTPSHQVTQMGQEVILRCVPISNHLYFYWYRQILGQKVEFLVSFYNNEISEKSEIFDDQFSVERPDGSNFTLKIRSTKLEDSAMYFCASSIGDRDRDGYTFGSGTRLTVV.

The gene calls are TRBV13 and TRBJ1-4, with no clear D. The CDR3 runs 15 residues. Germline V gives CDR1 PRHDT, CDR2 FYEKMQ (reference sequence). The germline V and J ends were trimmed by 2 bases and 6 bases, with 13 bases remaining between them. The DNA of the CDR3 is TGTGCCAGCAGCTTACGGGATGAGGACGATGAAAAACTGTTTTTT. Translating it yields CASSLRDEDDEKLFF.

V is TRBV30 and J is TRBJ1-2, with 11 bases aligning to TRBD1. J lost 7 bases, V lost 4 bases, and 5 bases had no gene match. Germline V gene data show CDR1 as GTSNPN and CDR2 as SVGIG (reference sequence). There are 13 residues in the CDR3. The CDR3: CAWTSGTGGGYTF. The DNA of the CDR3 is TGTGCCTGGACCTCCGGGACAGGGGGTGGCTACACCTTC.

The CDR3 protein is CASSILGSAYNEQFF. CDR3 sequence (DNA): TGTGCCAGTAGTATTCTCGGGAGTGCCTACAATGAGCAGTTCTTC. This chain joins TRBV19 and TRBJ2-1, with D possibly matching TRBD2 (6 bases). Trimming took off 3 bases at V and 2 bases at J, with 11 bases between the two ends. The length of the CDR3 is 15 residues. Germline V gene sequence: CDR1 LNHDA, CDR2 SQIVND (reference sequence). The full variable domain, completed using reference TRBV19 and TRBJ2-1, is DGGITQSPKYLFRKEGQNVTLSCEQNLNHDAMYWYRQDPGQGLRLIYYSQIVNDFQKGDIAEGYSVSREKKESFPLTVTSAQKNPTAFYLCASSILGSAYNEQFFGPGTRLTVL.

The DNA of the CDR3 is TGTGCCAGTATGGTTGGAGGGGCCGGTACAGCTTTCTTT. Residues: CASMVGGAGTAFF. The rearrangement uses TRBV19 and TRBJ1-1; D is perhaps TRBD1 (5 bases). This CDR3 comprises 13 residues. Germline V gene data show CDR1 as LNHDA and CDR2 as SQIVND (reference sequence). V dropped 7 bases and J dropped 10 bases, with 19 bases sitting between them. Combining the CDR3 with reference TRBV19 and TRBJ1-1 gives the whole variable domain DGGITQSPKYLFRKEGQNVTLSCEQNLNHDAMYWYRQDPGQGLRLIYYSQIVNDFQKGDIAEGYSVSREKKESFPLTVTSAQKNPTAFYLCASMVGGAGTAFFGQGTRLTVV.

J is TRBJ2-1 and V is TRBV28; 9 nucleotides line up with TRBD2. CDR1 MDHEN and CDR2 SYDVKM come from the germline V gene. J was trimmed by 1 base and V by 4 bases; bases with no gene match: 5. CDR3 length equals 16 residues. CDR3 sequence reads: CASSSPTSGSYNEQFF. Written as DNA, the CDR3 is TGTGCCAGCAGTTCCCCGACTAGCGGATCCTACAATGAGCAGTTCTTC.

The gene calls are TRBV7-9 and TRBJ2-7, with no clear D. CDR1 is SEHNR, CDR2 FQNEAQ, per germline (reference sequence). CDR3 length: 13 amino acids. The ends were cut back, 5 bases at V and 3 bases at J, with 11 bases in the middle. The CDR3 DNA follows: TGTGCCAGCAGCCCGGACGAGTTCTACGAGCAGTACTTC. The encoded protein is CASSPDEFYEQYF.

CDR3 loop: CAISETSGGPGNTIYF. CDR3 nucleotide sequence: TGTGCCATCAGTGAGACCTCAGGGGGCCCTGGAAACACCATATATTTT. The chain employs TRBV10-3 and TRBJ1-3; TRBD1 aligns across 8 bases. The ends lost 2 bases at V and 2 bases at J; junction bases unmatched: 5. The CDR3 runs 16 residues. CDR1 and CDR2 from the germline V gene are ENHRY and SYGVKD.

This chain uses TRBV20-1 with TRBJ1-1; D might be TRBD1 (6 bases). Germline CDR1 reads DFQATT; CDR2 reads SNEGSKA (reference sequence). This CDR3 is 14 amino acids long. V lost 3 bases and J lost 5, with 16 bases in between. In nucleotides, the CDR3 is TGCAGTGCTAGTAGGGGGGGAACGGTGACTGAAGCTTTCTTT. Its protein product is CSASRGGTVTEAFF.

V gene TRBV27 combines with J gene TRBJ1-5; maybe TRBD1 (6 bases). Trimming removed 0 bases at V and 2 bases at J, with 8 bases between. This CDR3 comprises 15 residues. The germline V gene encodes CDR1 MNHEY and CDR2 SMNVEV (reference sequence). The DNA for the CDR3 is TGTGCCAGCAGTTTATCTTGGACAGGCAATCAGCCCCAGCATTTT. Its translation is CASSLSWTGNQPQHF.

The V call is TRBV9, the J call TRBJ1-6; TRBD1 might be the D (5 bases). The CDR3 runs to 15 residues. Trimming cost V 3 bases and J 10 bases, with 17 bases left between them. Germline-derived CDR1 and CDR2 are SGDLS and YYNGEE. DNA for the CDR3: TGTGCCAGCAGCGCGCGGGCAGGGAATCTCTCACCCCTCCACTTT. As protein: CASSARAGNLSPLHF.

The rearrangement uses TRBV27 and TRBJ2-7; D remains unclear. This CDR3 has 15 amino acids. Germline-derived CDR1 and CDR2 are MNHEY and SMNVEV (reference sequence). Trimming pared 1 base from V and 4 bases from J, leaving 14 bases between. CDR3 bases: TGTGCCAGCAGTTTATATTTCGTCAGGCCGTACGAGCAGTACTTC. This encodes CASSLYFVRPYEQYF.

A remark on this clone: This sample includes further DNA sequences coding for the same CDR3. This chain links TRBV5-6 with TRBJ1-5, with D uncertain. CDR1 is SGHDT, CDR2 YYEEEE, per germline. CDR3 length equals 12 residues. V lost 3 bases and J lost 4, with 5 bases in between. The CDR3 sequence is CASSSLNQPQHF. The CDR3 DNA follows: TGTGCCAGCAGCTCATTAAATCAGCCCCAGCATTTT.

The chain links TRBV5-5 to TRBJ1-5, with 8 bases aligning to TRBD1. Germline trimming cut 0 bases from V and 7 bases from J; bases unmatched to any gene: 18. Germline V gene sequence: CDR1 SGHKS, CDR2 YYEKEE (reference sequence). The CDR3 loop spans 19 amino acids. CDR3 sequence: CASSLGATGVGTAGQPQHF. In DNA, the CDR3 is TGTGCCAGCAGCTTGGGGGCGACAGGGGTGGGGACGGCGGGACAGCCCCAGCATTTT.

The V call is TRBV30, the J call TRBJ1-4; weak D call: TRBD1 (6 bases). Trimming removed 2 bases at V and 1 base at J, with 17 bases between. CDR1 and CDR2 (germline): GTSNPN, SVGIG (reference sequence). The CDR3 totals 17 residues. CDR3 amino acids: CAWSPWGRGGTNEKLFF. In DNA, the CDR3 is TGTGCCTGGAGTCCGTGGGGGCGAGGGGGAACTAATGAAAAACTGTTTTTT. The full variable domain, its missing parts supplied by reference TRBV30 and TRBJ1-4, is SQTIHQWPATLVQPVGSPLSLECTVEGTSNPNLYWYRQAAGRGLQLLFYSVGIGQISSEVPQNLSASRPQDRQFILSSKKLLLSDSGFYLCAWSPWGRGGTNEKLFFGSGTQLSVL.

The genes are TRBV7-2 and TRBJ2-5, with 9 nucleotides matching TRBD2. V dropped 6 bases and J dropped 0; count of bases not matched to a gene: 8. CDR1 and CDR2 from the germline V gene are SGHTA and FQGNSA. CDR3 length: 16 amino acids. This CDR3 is CASSLGLAGYQETQYF. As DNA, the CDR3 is TGTGCCAGCAGTTTGGGGCTAGCGGGGTACCAAGAGACCCAGTACTTC.

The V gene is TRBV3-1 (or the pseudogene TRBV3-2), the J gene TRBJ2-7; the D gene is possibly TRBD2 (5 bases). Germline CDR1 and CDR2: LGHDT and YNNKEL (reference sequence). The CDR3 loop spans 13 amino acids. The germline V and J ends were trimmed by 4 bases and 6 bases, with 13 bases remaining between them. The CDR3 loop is CASSPELSAEQYF. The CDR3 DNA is TGTGCCAGCAGCCCGGAGCTTAGCGCCGAGCAGTACTTC.

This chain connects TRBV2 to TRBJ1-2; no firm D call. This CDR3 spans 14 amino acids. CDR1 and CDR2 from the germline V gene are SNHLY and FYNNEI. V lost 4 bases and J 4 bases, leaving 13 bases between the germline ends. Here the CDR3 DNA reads TGTGCCAGCAGTGTGGAGGGCCAAGGCTATGGCTACACCTTC. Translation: CASSVEGQGYGYTF.

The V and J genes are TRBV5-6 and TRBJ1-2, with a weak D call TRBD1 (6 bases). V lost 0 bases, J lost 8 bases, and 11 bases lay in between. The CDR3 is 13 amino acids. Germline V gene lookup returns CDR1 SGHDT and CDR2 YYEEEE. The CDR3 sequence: CASSLGTVRGYTF. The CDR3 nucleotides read TGTGCCAGCAGCTTGGGGACAGTAAGGGGCTACACCTTC.

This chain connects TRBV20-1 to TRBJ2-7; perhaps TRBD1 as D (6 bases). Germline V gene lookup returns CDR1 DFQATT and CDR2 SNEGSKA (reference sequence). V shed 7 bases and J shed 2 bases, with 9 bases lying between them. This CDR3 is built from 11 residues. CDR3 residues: CSVRGAYEQYF. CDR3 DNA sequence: TGCAGTGTCAGGGGAGCCTACGAGCAGTACTTC.

The CDR3 is CAWNDGSSYEQYF. DNA for the CDR3: TGTGCCTGGAACGACGGGAGCTCCTACGAGCAGTACTTC. This chain uses TRBV30 with TRBJ2-7; a possible D gene is TRBD2 (6 bases). This CDR3 has 13 residues. The germline V gene encodes CDR1 GTSNPN and CDR2 SVGIG (reference sequence). Trimming took off 4 bases at V and 0 bases at J, with 10 bases between the two ends.

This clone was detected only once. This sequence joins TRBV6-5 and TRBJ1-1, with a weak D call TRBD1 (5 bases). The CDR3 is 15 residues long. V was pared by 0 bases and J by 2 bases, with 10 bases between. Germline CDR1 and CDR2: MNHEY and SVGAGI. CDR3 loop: CASSYSARVNTEAFF. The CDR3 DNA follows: TGTGCCAGCAGTTACTCGGCCAGGGTTAACACTGAAGCTTTCTTT.

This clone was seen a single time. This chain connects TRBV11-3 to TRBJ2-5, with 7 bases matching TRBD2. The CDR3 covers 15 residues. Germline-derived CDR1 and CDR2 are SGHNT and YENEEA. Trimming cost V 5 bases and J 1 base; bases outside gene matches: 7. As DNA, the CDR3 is TGTGCCAGCAGCGTGTTGGCGGGGGTCCAAGAGACCCAGTACTTC. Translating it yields CASSVLAGVQETQYF.

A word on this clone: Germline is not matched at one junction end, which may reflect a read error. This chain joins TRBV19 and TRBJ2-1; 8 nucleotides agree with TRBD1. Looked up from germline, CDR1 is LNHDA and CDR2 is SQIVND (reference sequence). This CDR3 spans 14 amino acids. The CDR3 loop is CASTITGGYNEQFF. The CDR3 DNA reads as TGTGCCAGTACTATAACAGGGGGCTACAATGAGCAGTTCTTC.

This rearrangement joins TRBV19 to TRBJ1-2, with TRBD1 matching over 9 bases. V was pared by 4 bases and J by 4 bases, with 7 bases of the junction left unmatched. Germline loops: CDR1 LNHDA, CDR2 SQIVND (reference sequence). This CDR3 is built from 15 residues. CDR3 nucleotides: TGTGCCAGTAGTACACAGGGGGCCGAGTCCTATGGCTACACCTTC. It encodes CASSTQGAESYGYTF.

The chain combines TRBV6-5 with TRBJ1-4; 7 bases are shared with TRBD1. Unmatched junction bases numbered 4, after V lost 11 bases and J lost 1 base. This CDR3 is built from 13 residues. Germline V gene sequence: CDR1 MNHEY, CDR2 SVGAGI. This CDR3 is CAGHRGTNEKLFF. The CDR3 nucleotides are TGTGCCGGGCACAGGGGAACTAATGAAAAACTGTTTTTT.

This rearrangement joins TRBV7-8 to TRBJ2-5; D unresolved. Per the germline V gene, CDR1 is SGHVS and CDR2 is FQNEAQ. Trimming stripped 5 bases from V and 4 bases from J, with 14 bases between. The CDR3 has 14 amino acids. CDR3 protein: CASSRPWTRETQYF. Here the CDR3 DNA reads TGTGCCAGCAGCCGCCCGTGGACGCGAGAGACCCAGTACTTC.

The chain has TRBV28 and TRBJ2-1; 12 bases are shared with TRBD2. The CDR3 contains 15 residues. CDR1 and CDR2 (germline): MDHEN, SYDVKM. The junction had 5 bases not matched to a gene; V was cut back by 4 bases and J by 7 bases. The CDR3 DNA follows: TGTGCCAGCAGTTCTATGACTAGCGGGAGAAATGAGCAGTTCTTC. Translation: CASSSMTSGRNEQFF. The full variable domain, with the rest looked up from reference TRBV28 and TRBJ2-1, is DVKVTQSSRYLVKRTGEKVFLECVQDMDHENMFWYRQDPGLGLRLIYFSYDVKMKEKGDIPEGYSVSREKKERFSLILESASTNQTSMYLCASSSMTSGRNEQFFGPGTRLTVL.